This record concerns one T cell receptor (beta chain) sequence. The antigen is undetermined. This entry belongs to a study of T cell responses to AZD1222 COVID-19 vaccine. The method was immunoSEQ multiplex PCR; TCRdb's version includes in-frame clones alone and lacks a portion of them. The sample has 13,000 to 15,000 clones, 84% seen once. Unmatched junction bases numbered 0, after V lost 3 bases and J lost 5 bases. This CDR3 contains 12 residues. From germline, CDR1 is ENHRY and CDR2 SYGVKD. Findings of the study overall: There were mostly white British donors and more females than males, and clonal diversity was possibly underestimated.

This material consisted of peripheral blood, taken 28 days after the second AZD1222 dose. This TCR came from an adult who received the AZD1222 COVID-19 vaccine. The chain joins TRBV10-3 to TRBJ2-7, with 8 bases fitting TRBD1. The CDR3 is CAISDRGHEQYF. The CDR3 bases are TGTGCCATCAGTGACAGGGGGCACGAGCAGTACTTC.